Presented here are 19 T cell receptor beta chains from one specimen sequenced in a study of T cell responses to AZD1222 COVID-19 vaccine. Clones were sequenced by immunoSEQ multiplex PCR, and TCRdb holds only the in-frame ones, with some missing. The sample lists fewer than 150,000 clones; 88% were seen once. The material was peripheral blood, obtained 28 days after the second AZD1222 dose. Receptors originate from an adult who received the AZD1222 COVID-19 vaccine.

The chain is built from TRBV19 and TRBJ2-3, with D uncertain. The V end was cut by 3 bases, the J end by 3 bases, with 22 bases between. The CDR3 consists of 18 residues. Germline V lookup: CDR1 LNHDA, CDR2 SQIVND (reference sequence). The CDR3 here is CASSISGVGSLLTDTQYF. The CDR3 nucleotides are TGTGCCAGTAGTATCAGTGGGGTGGGTAGCCTACTAACAGATACGCAGTATTTT.

The table lists this clone with a few counts. V usage is TRBV6-1 and J usage is TRBJ2-7, with D perhaps TRBD1 or TRBD2 (5 bases each). V was cut by 3 bases and J by 6 bases, with 15 bases left in between. This CDR3 has 14 residues. Germline V gene data show CDR1 as MNHNS and CDR2 as SASEGT. CDR3 nucleotide sequence: TGTGCCAGCAGTGATGGTGTGGGACCATTCGAGCAGTACTTC. It specifies CASSDGVGPFEQYF.

CDR3 sequence: CASSRQNSPLHF. The CDR3 nucleotides read TGTGCCAGCAGCAGACAGAATTCACCCCTCCACTTT. The V and J genes are TRBV6-5 and TRBJ1-6; TRBD1 is a possible D gene (5 bases). Trimming shortened V by 6 bases and J by 7 bases, and 7 bases separated the two germline ends. CDR3 length: 12 amino acids. Germline V CDR1 and CDR2: MNHEY, SVGAGI.

The J gene is TRBJ1-6, the V gene TRBV19; 8 nucleotides align to TRBD1. The CDR3 extends over 15 amino acids. V lost 5 bases to trimming and J lost 8 bases; unmatched junction nucleotides: 8. Germline values: CDR1 LNHDA, CDR2 SQIVND (reference sequence). The CDR3 loop reads CASSFRTGLHSPLHF. Written as DNA, the CDR3 is TGTGCCAGTAGTTTCCGGACAGGGTTGCATTCACCCCTCCACTTT.

The V gene is TRBV20-1, the J gene TRBJ2-7, with D tentatively TRBD1 (5 bases). Deletions cut 4 bases from V and 5 bases from J, with 9 bases between. The CDR3 is 11 residues long. From germline, CDR1 is DFQATT and CDR2 SNEGSKA (reference sequence). The CDR3, as DNA: TGCAGTGCTACGAACAGGCACGAGCAGTACTTC. Translation: CSATNRHEQYF.

The rearrangement links TRBV21-1 to TRBJ2-3. TRBV21-1 is shown as a pseudogene. This CDR3 has 14 residues. CDR3 region: CASRPGGSTDTQYF. The CDR3 DNA reads as TGTGCCAGCAGACCTGGTGGTAGCACAGATACGCAGTATTTT.

This CDR3 reads CASSDTIGRNTGELFF. The CDR3 coding sequence is TGTGCCAGCAGTGACACTATCGGCAGGAACACCGGGGAGCTGTTTTTT. V usage is TRBV6-4 and J usage is TRBJ2-2, with no clear D. Germline CDR1 and CDR2: MRHNA and SNTAGT. Trimming removed 2 bases at V and 1 base at J, with 11 bases between. The CDR3 runs 16 residues.

This clone was observed a single time. This chain uses TRBV19 with TRBJ1-1; weak D call: TRBD1 (6 bases). Germline V CDR1 and CDR2: LNHDA, SQIVND (reference sequence). The V end lost 7 bases, the J end lost 1 base, and 10 bases lay between the germline ends. The CDR3 is made up of 13 amino acids. The CDR3 spells CASKDRKNTEAFF. The CDR3 DNA reads as TGTGCCAGTAAGGACAGAAAGAACACTGAAGCTTTCTTT.

V and J are TRBV13 and TRBJ1-4; D ambiguous. V shed 2 bases and J shed 6 bases, with 16 bases lying between them. Germline lookup yields CDR1 PRHDT and CDR2 FYEKMQ (reference sequence). The CDR3 has 16 residues. The CDR3: CASSLHEGPLDEKLFF. Written as DNA, the CDR3 is TGTGCCAGCAGCTTACATGAAGGACCATTGGATGAAAAACTGTTTTTT. Filled out from reference TRBV13 and TRBJ1-4, the complete variable domain reads AAGVIQSPRHLIKEKRETATLKCYPIPRHDTVYWYQQGPGQDPQFLISFYEKMQSDKGSIPDRFSAQQFSDYHSELNMSSLELGDSALYFCASSLHEGPLDEKLFFGSGTQLSVL.

Comments on this clone: Lacking the conserved final phenylalanine or tryptophan, this CDR3 likely reflects a read error. It is unclear where the CDR3 begins or ends on the DNA, so no DNA is shown, and the CDR3 is as TCRdb lists it. The V call is TRBV11-3, the J call TRBJ2-4; TRBD2 is taken as the D call from the table, unchecked against the DNA. The CDR3 sequence runs 12 residues, both termini included. Germline V gene data show CDR1 as SGHNT and CDR2 as YENEEA. CDR3 in amino acids: CASRKGTSSLFG.

The chain uses TRBV11-2 and TRBJ2-7; 10 bases are shared with TRBD2. The V gene end was trimmed by 8 bases and the J gene end by 2 bases; junction bases not matched to a gene: 6. Germline values: CDR1 SGHAT, CDR2 FQNNGV. The CDR3 totals 14 residues. CDR3: CASYGLAETYEQYF. CDR3 bases: TGTGCCAGCTACGGACTAGCGGAAACCTACGAGCAGTACTTC.

CDR3 loop: CASSPTGDRAPASGYTF. In DNA form, the CDR3 reads TGTGCCAGCAGCCCTACCGGGGACAGGGCTCCGGCGAGTGGCTACACCTTC. V and J are TRBV9 and TRBJ1-2; TRBD1 matches 9 bases. This CDR3 is built from 17 residues. Germline CDR1 reads SGDLS; CDR2 reads YYNGEE. The ends lost 4 bases at V and 7 bases at J; junction bases unmatched: 17.

CDR3 sequence: CSVEDRVGYHLNYGYTF. The CDR3 bases are TGCAGCGTTGAAGATCGGGTCGGCTACCACCTTAACTATGGCTACACCTTC. The genes are TRBV29-1 and TRBJ1-2; the D is unclear. Germline assignment: CDR1 SQVTM and CDR2 ANQGSEA. V was trimmed by 0 bases and J by 1 base, leaving 18 bases between them. The CDR3 consists of 17 residues. Together with reference TRBV29-1 and TRBJ1-2, the CDR3 gives the full variable domain: SAVISQKPSRDICQRGTSLTIQCQVDSQVTMMFWYRQQPGQSLTLIATANQGSEATYESGFVIDKFPISRPNLTFSTLTVSNMSPEDSSIYLCSVEDRVGYHLNYGYTFGSGTRLTVV.

This clone was observed once. This rearrangement joins TRBV18 to TRBJ2-1; possibly TRBD2 for D (6 bases). V was clipped by 3 bases and J by 8 bases, with 8 bases between them. This CDR3 is built from 12 residues. CDR1 is KGHSH, CDR2 LQKENI, per germline. The CDR3 reads CASSPTGDEQFF. For the CDR3, the DNA is TGTGCCAGCTCACCCACGGGGGATGAGCAGTTCTTC. Full variable domain (rest looked up from reference TRBV18 and TRBJ2-1): NAGVMQNPRHLVRRRGQEARLRCSPMKGHSHVYWYRQLPEEGLKFMVYLQKENIIDESGMPKERFSAEFPKEGPSILRIQQVVRGDSAAYFCASSPTGDEQFFGPGTRLTVL.

The chain has TRBV6-4 and TRBJ2-2, with D perhaps being TRBD1 or TRBD2 (5 bases each). Germline-derived CDR1 and CDR2 are MRHNA and SNTAGT. The CDR3 has 14 amino acids. Trimming took 0 bases from V and 9 from J, leaving 11 bases between them. Here the CDR3 DNA reads TGTGCCAGCAGTGACTCGAGTCGGGGCCGGGAGCTGTTTTTT. This encodes CASSDSSRGRELFF.

The chain couples TRBV24-1 to TRBJ2-2; D gene ambiguous. V lost 5 bases to trimming and J lost 1 base, with 1 base between them. Germline-derived CDR1 and CDR2 are KGHDR and SFDVKD. The length of the CDR3 is 12 residues. CDR3 region: CATSGNTGELFF. For the CDR3, the DNA is TGTGCCACCAGTGGGAACACCGGGGAGCTGTTTTTT.

This chain links TRBV29-1 with TRBJ1-5; perhaps TRBD1 as D (6 bases). CDR1 is SQVTM, CDR2 ANQGSEA, per germline. Trimming pared 4 bases from V and 7 bases from J, leaving 14 bases between. The CDR3 has 13 residues. CDR3 loop: CSVGGGLGQPQHF. In DNA form, the CDR3 reads TGCAGCGTTGGGGGGGGGCTAGGACAGCCCCAGCATTTT.

V is TRBV29-1 and J is TRBJ2-3; TRBD2 might be the D (6 bases). The CDR3 length is 14 residues. Trimming took off 7 bases at V and 0 bases at J, with 14 bases between the two ends. From germline, CDR1 is SQVTM and CDR2 ANQGSEA. This chain's CDR3 is CSGVGRQSTDTQYF. The DNA for the CDR3 is TGCAGCGGGGTAGGGAGGCAGAGCACAGATACGCAGTATTTT.

With regard to this clone: Other DNA sequences in the same sample also yield this CDR3. The chain combines TRBV5-1 with TRBJ1-4; weak D call: TRBD1 (6 bases). V was clipped by 0 bases and J by 1 base, with 7 bases between them. Germline values: CDR1 SGHRS, CDR2 YFSETQ. This CDR3 has 15 amino acids. CDR3: CASSLEGGTNEKLFF. DNA of the CDR3: TGCGCCAGCAGCTTGGAGGGGGGAACTAATGAAAAACTGTTTTTT.